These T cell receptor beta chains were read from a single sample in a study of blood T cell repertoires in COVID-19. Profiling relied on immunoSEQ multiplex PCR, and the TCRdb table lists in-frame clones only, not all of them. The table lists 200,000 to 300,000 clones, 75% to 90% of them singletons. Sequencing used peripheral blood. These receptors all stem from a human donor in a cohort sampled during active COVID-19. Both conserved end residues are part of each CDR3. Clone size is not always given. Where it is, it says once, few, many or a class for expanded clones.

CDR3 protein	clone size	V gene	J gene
CASSLDPSGGATDTQYF	-	TRBV11-2	TRBJ2-3
CASSTPRGLSSYNEQFF	-	TRBV27	TRBJ2-1
CASSFLDRANEKLFF	once	TRBV5-6	TRBJ1-4
CASSPAPRDSPLHF	-	TRBV18	TRBJ1-6
CASSVIRGSSYNEQFF	-	TRBV6-4	TRBJ2-1
CASSLGGTGYETQYF	few	TRBV7-7	TRBJ2-5
CASSQADRGNGNTIYF	-	TRBV4-2	TRBJ1-3
CASSSTGVGAFF	-	TRBV6-5	TRBJ1-1
CASTGSRQPQHF	-	TRBV19	TRBJ1-5
CASSRITSGVYNEQFF	-	TRBV2	TRBJ2-1
CASSRQGGNTEAFF	few	TRBV27	TRBJ1-1
CASSERDSSYNEQFF	-	TRBV6-1	TRBJ2-1
CASSYSGTANYGYTF	-	TRBV6-5	TRBJ1-2
CASSLGVSEDYEQYF	-	TRBV13	TRBJ2-7
CASSLLSGVDTGELFF	-	TRBV19	TRBJ2-2
CASSLDHGTDTQYF	-	TRBV7-2	TRBJ2-3
CASRERDRGVSGHTEAFF	-	TRBV6-1	TRBJ1-1
CASSPGLAAETQYF	-	TRBV3-1/TRBV3-2	TRBJ2-5
CATSVDRGQPQHF	once	TRBV24-1	TRBJ1-5
CAIFGWDRGQYGYTF	few	TRBV28	TRBJ1-2
CASSQDRDQETQYF	-	TRBV2	TRBJ2-5
CASSPEGQGSRGYTF	-	TRBV5-6	TRBJ1-2
CASAAGADYEQYF	once	TRBV2	TRBJ2-7
CASSQEGDRPAYEQYF	-	TRBV3-1/TRBV3-2	TRBJ2-7
CASSFGGLGSNEQFF	-	TRBV5-4	TRBJ2-1
CASSFETGTDTQYF	-	TRBV5-5	TRBJ2-3
CASTQLAGQGEQFF	-	TRBV6-5	TRBJ2-1
CASSYGTSGGPNTGELFF	-	TRBV5-1	TRBJ2-2
CATSRGLASADTQYF	-	TRBV15	TRBJ2-3
CASSQDLNTYYEQYF	once	TRBV14	TRBJ2-7
CASSSFGDYEQYF	-	TRBV6-5	TRBJ2-7
CASSLVASGELFF	-	TRBV5-1	TRBJ2-2
CASSYLTGFQPQHF	-	TRBV6-2/TRBV6-3	TRBJ1-5
CATSRPGGVGEKLFF	-	TRBV15	TRBJ1-4
CASSKIGRYSYNEQFF	-	TRBV21-1	TRBJ2-1
CASSRQGNEQFF	few	TRBV6-5	TRBJ2-1
CASSRRPYRGSGGGDTQYF	-	TRBV7-8	TRBJ2-3
CASRTQGYEQYF	-	TRBV27	TRBJ2-7
CASSLDRLSYGYTF	-	TRBV5-1	TRBJ1-2
CASSLGRSDNEQFF	-	TRBV5-1	TRBJ2-1
CASSSGTSGVQETQYF	-	TRBV11-3	TRBJ2-5
CARSSFEPGQSSYEQYF	-	TRBV5-3	TRBJ2-7
CASSRQILSNQPQHF	-	TRBV19	TRBJ1-5
CASSENQDTDTQYF	-	TRBV6-1	TRBJ2-3
CASSPYRGVKGTGELFF	-	TRBV5-6	TRBJ2-2
CASSLGYTGYEQYF	-	TRBV13	TRBJ2-7
CASSTGTLNTEAFF	-	TRBV7-2	TRBJ1-1
CASSYDRQTYEQYF	-	TRBV6-5	TRBJ2-7
CASSFSSYEQYF	-	TRBV7-9	TRBJ2-7
CASSERVGLAGGSDGELFF	-	TRBV2	TRBJ2-2
CASMAGDEQYF	once	TRBV6-5	TRBJ2-7
CASSQGRTGSNSPLHF	once	TRBV4-2	TRBJ1-6
CASSPAGFGEQYF	-	TRBV12-3/TRBV12-4	TRBJ2-7
CASRSSGTLSNQPQHF	-	TRBV2	TRBJ1-5